A single sample is the source of the 21 T cell receptor beta chains below, sequenced in a study of beta chain features in type 1 diabetes. The study's findings and limits: TCRB CDR3s were moderately but significantly shorter in Type 1 diabetes patients in all four CD4+ subsets.

Expressed TCRB transcripts were sequenced after all isolated RNA was converted to cDNA. The assay was immunoSEQ multiplex PCR, and TCRdb's table has in-frame clones only and misses some. The sample contains about 240,000 clones, about 14% of which appear only once. Which antigens these TCRs recognize remains unknown. The sequencing input was naive CD4+ T cells from blood. The receptors derive from a young man with type 1 diabetes.

The rearrangement joins TRBV6-5 to TRBJ2-5, with 8 bases matching TRBD2. The CDR3 is 13 residues long. Germline V gene data show CDR1 as MNHEY and CDR2 as SVGAGI. Germline trimming cut 6 bases from V and 2 bases from J; bases unmatched to any gene: 2. Here the CDR3 reads CASRSSGQETQYF. CDR3 in DNA: TGTGCCAGCAGGTCTAGCGGGCAAGAGACCCAGTACTTC.

This clone was recorded a few times. CDR3 coding DNA: TGTGCCAGTAGGGACGGACAGGCGTTTGAAGCTTTCTTT. Translated: CASRDGQAFEAFF. The rearrangement joins TRBV19 to TRBJ1-1, with 7 positions matching TRBD1. The ends lost 6 bases at V and 7 bases at J; junction bases unmatched: 8. From germline, CDR1 is LNHDA and CDR2 SQIVND (reference sequence). The CDR3 length is 13 residues.

This clone was observed at least ten times. This chain links TRBV23-1 with TRBJ2-7; tentative D call: TRBD1 (6 bases). TRBV23-1 is an ORF; its function is uncertain. The V and J ends lost 8 bases and 2 bases respectively, with 10 bases between them. The CDR3 extends over 12 amino acids. DNA of the CDR3: TGCGCCAGCTGGGGACAAGCCTACGAGCAGTACTTC. Protein sequence: CASWGQAYEQYF.

This clone was found a few times. The chain employs TRBV29-1 and TRBJ1-2; unclear D gene. Germline V lookup: CDR1 SQVTM, CDR2 ANQGSEA. This CDR3 is 13 amino acids long. V shed 8 bases and J shed 1 base, with 14 bases lying between them. CDR3 amino acids: CSHVRILNYGYTF. For the CDR3, the DNA is TGCAGCCACGTGAGGATCCTTAACTATGGCTACACCTTC.

The chain has TRBV7-9 and TRBJ2-3, with TRBD2 matching 9 bases. CDR1 and CDR2 (germline): SEHNR, FQNEAQ (reference sequence). The CDR3 extends over 17 amino acids. V shed 3 bases and J 2 bases; nucleotides not matched to a gene: 9. This chain's CDR3 is CASSFFLAGYSTDTQYF. The CDR3 region has the DNA TGTGCCAGCAGCTTTTTTCTAGCGGGATACTCCACAGATACGCAGTATTTT.

This clone has only a few counts. The V call is TRBV10-3, the J call TRBJ2-5; 9 nucleotides align to TRBD2. In germline, CDR1 is ENHRY, CDR2 SYGVKD. This CDR3 contains 15 residues. V lost 7 bases and J lost 4; bases outside the gene matches: 10. CDR3 coding DNA: TGTGCCATCACTCAAACGGCGGGGGGGCGAGAGACCCAGTACTTC. Translated, it gives CAITQTAGGRETQYF.

This chain joins TRBV6-6 and TRBJ2-3, with TRBD1 matching 10 bases. The CDR3 consists of 16 residues. Germline CDR1 and CDR2: MNHNY and SVGAGI (reference sequence). The V segment lost 7 bases and the J segment 4 bases; nucleotides outside the gene matches: 11. The CDR3 is CASISPPGQGSDTQYF. The DNA of the CDR3 is TGTGCCAGCATAAGCCCCCCGGGACAGGGGTCAGATACGCAGTATTTT.

This clone has more than one count but fewer than ten. The chain is built from TRBV11-1 and TRBJ2-4; unclear D gene. CDR3 size: 14 residues. Germline CDR1 and CDR2: SGHAT and FQDESV (reference sequence). With 3 bases removed from V and 0 bases from J, the gap between germline ends came to 6 bases. The CDR3 protein is CASSLRSAKNIQYF. The CDR3 DNA is TGTGCCAGCAGCTTGCGCTCAGCCAAAAACATTCAGTACTTC.

CDR3: CASTGQGMGTEAFF. The CDR3 coding sequence is TGTGCCAGCACGGGACAGGGGATGGGCACTGAAGCTTTCTTT. The V and J genes are TRBV2 and TRBJ1-1, with 10 bases aligning to TRBD1. This CDR3 is built from 14 residues. V was clipped by 7 bases and J by 4 bases; unmatched bases: 6. Germline CDR1 SNHLY, CDR2 FYNNEI. Together with reference TRBV2 and TRBJ1-1, the CDR3 gives the full variable domain: EPEVTQTPSHQVTQMGQEVILRCVPISNHLYFYWYRQILGQKVEFLVSFYNNEISEKSEIFDDQFSVERPDGSNFTLKIRSTKLEDSAMYFCASTGQGMGTEAFFGQGTRLTVV.

This clone was counted between two and nine times. The chain combines TRBV30 with TRBJ1-4; D not certain. Trimming shortened V by 1 base and J by 4 bases, and 4 bases separated the two germline ends. Germline V gene sequence: CDR1 GTSNPN, CDR2 SVGIG (reference sequence). CDR3 length: 12 amino acids. The CDR3 DNA sequence: TGTGCCTGGAGTGACAGTAATGAAAAACTGTTTTTT. Residues: CAWSDSNEKLFF.

J is TRBJ2-1 and V is TRBV4-1; D unresolved. Germline V gene data show CDR1 as MGHRA and CDR2 as YSYEKL. V lost 3 bases and J 9 bases, leaving 12 bases between the germline ends. The CDR3 covers 13 residues. CDR3 DNA: TGCGCCAGCAGCCAGAACTTAGTAGTTGAGCAGTTCTTC. Translating gives CASSQNLVVEQFF.

This clone was observed a handful of times. J is TRBJ2-7 and V is TRBV30; TRBD1 agrees at 7 bases. This CDR3 is 12 amino acids long. V dropped 1 base and J dropped 4; count of bases not matched to a gene: 1. CDR1 and CDR2 from the germline V gene are GTSNPN and SVGIG (reference sequence). The CDR3 spells CAWSADRYEQYF. The DNA for the CDR3 is TGTGCCTGGAGTGCGGACAGGTACGAGCAGTACTTC.

The chain joins TRBV2 to TRBJ2-5, with 11 bases identical to TRBD2. V was pared by 6 bases and J by 3 bases, with 6 bases of the junction left unmatched. CDR1 and CDR2 from the germline V gene are SNHLY and FYNNEI. This CDR3 spans 15 amino acids. In DNA form, the CDR3 reads TGTGCCAGCAGCACTAGCGGGGGCCCGAAAGAGACCCAGTACTTC. This gives the protein CASSTSGGPKETQYF.

This clone appeared a few times. This chain connects TRBV30 to TRBJ1-6; D perhaps matches TRBD1 (5 bases). CDR3 length equals 13 residues. Between the trimmed V and J ends, which lost 8 bases and 5 bases, there was a span of 13 bases. Germline V CDR1 and CDR2: GTSNPN, SVGIG (reference sequence). The DNA of the CDR3 is TGTGCCCGGGCGGGACCGAATAATTCACCCCTCCACTTT. Translating gives CARAGPNNSPLHF.

The chain couples TRBV21-1 to TRBJ2-3; the D call in the table, TRBD2, was not verified against the DNA. TRBV21-1 is a recognized pseudogene. The CDR3 length is 16 residues. CDR3 nucleotide sequence: TGTGCCAGCAGCCTCAGGACTAGCGGGCCCTGGGATACGCAGTATTTT. It specifies CASSLRTSGPWDTQYF.

The chain recombines TRBV14 with TRBJ2-1; D is possibly TRBD1 (6 bases). The CDR3 length is 12 residues. Germline V gene lookup returns CDR1 SGHDN and CDR2 FVKESK. The V gene lost 4 bases and the J gene lost 8 bases, with 9 bases spanning the gap. The CDR3 is CASSPQGYEQFF. CDR3 coding DNA: TGTGCCAGCAGCCCACAGGGATATGAGCAGTTCTTC.

The chain is built from TRBV9 and TRBJ1-2, with D perhaps TRBD1 (6 bases). Germline V gene lookup returns CDR1 SGDLS and CDR2 YYNGEE. The CDR3 is made up of 13 amino acids. Trimming cost V 4 bases and J 5 bases, with 12 bases left between them. The CDR3 reads CASSTDREYGYTF. As DNA, the CDR3 is TGTGCCAGCAGCACGGACAGAGAATATGGCTACACCTTC. The complete variable domain, with remaining parts taken from reference TRBV9 and TRBJ1-2, reads DSGVTQTPKHLITATGQRVTLRCSPRSGDLSVYWYQQSLDQGLQFLIQYYNGEERAKGNILERFSAQQFPDLHSELNLSSLELGDSALYFCASSTDREYGYTFGSGTRLTVV.

This clone occurred a few times. V gene TRBV7-9 combines with J gene TRBJ1-2; no definite D call. Germline CDR1 reads SEHNR; CDR2 reads FQNEAQ (reference sequence). There are 14 residues in the CDR3. The V end was cut by 1 base, the J end by 2 bases, with 8 bases between. The CDR3 region is CASSLVGGNYGYTF. Here the CDR3 DNA reads TGTGCCAGCAGCTTAGTTGGCGGGAACTATGGCTACACCTTC.

CDR3: CASSRGTPGQGAYGYTF. Written as DNA, the CDR3 is TGTGCCAGCAGCCGAGGAACGCCGGGACAGGGGGCATATGGCTACACCTTC. The V gene is TRBV14, the J gene TRBJ1-2; 12 nucleotides align to TRBD1. CDR3 length: 17 amino acids. The V gene end was trimmed by 4 bases and the J gene end by 5 bases; junction bases not matched to a gene: 11. The germline V gene has CDR1 SGHDN and CDR2 FVKESK.

The chain employs TRBV4-1 and TRBJ2-3; 11 bases are a match to TRBD2. V was pared by 1 base and J by 3 bases, with 6 bases of the junction left unmatched. Germline loops: CDR1 MGHRA, CDR2 YSYEKL. The CDR3 is 17 amino acids. Written as DNA, the CDR3 is TGCGCCAGCAGCCAAGTTCCCACTAGCGGGAGAACAGATACGCAGTATTTT. Its translation: CASSQVPTSGRTDTQYF.

The chain joins TRBV4-1 to TRBJ2-1; TRBD2 aligns across 13 bases. The germline V gene encodes CDR1 MGHRA and CDR2 YSYEKL. The CDR3 spans 16 residues. Trimming at V came to 3 bases and at J to 7 bases, leaving 6 bases not matched to a gene. Written as DNA, the CDR3 is TGCGCCAGCAGCCAGTTTCCGGGACTAGCGGGGAATGAGCAGTTCTTC. Translating it yields CASSQFPGLAGNEQFF.